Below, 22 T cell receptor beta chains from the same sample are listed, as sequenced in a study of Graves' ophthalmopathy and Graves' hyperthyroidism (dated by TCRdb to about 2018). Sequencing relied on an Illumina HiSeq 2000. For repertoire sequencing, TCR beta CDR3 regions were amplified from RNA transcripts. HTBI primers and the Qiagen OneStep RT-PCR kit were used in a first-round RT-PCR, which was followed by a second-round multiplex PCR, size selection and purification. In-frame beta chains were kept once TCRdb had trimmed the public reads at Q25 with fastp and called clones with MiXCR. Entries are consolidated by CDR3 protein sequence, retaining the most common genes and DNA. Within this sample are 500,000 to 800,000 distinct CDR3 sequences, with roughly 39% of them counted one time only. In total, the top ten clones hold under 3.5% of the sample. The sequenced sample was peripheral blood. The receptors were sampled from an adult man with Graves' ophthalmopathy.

Here the CDR3 DNA reads TGTGCCAGCAGGCTCGGTGGGGGCGACTATGGCTACACCTTC. Protein product: CASRLGGGDYGYTF. The chain recombines TRBV10-3 with TRBJ1-2, with TRBD1 as a possible D gene (6 bases). This CDR3 region has 14 residues. Germline V gene sequence: CDR1 ENHRY, CDR2 SYGVKD. V was trimmed by 10 bases and J by 3 bases, leaving 18 bases between them.

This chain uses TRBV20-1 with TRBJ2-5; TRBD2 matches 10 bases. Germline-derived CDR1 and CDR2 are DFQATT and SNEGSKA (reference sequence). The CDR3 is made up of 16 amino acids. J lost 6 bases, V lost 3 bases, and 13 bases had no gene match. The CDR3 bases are TGCAGTGCTAGTTCCAGCGGGAGGGCACTTGGAAAGACCCAGTACTTC. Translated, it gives CSASSSGRALGKTQYF.

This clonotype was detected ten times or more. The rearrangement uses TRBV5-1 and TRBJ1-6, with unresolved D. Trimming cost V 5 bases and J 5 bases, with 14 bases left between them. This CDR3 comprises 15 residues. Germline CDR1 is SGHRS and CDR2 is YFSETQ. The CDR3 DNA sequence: TGCGCCAGCAGTGCGAGTTCCGGTAATAATTCACCCCTCCACTTT. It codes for CASSASSGNNSPLHF.

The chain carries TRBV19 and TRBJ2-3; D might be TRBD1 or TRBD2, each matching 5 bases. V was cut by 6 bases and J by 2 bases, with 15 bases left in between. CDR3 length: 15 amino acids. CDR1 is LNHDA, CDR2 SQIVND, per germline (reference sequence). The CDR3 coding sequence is TGTGCCAGTAGCCTTTTCCCAGGGACCACAGATACGCAGTATTTT. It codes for CASSLFPGTTDTQYF.

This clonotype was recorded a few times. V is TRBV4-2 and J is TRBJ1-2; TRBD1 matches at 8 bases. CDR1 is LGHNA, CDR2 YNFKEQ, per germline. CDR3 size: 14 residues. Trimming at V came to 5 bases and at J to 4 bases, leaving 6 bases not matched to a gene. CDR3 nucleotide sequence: TGTGCCAGCAGCGACGACAGGGGTGTCTATGGCTACACCTTC. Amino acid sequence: CASSDDRGVYGYTF.

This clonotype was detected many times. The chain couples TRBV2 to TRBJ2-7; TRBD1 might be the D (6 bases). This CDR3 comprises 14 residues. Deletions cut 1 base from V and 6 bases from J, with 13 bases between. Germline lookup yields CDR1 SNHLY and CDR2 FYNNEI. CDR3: CASSEGVEGGEQYF. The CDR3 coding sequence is TGTGCCAGCAGTGAAGGGGTAGAAGGGGGCGAGCAGTACTTC.

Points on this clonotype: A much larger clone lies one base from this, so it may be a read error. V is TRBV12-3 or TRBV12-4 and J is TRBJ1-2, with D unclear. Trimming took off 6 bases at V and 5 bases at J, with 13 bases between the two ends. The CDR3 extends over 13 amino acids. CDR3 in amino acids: CASRPRGSYGYTF. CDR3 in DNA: TGTGCCAGCAGGCCCAGAGGATCTTATGGCTACACCTTC.

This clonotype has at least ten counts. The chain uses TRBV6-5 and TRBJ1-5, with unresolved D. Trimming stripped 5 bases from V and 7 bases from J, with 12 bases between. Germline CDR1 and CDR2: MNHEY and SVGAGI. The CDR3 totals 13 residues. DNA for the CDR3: TGTGCCAGCAGTCAAAGGGTGGAGCAGCCCCAGCATTTT. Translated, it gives CASSQRVEQPQHF.

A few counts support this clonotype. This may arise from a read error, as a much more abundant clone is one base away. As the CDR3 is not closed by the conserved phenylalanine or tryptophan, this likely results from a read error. The CDR3 here is CASSRGLDFVEQYS. DNA of the CDR3: TGTGCCAGCAGCCGAGGACTAGACTTCGTCGAGCAGTACTCC. V is TRBV5-1 and J is TRBJ2-7; 7 bases are shared with TRBD2. The CDR3 has 14 amino acids. Germline V gene sequence: CDR1 SGHRS, CDR2 YFSETQ.

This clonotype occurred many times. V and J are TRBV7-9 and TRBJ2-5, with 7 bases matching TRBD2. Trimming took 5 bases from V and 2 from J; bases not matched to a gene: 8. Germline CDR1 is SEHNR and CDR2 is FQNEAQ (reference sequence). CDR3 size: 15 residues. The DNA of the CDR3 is TGTGCCAGCAGCGAAATGGGAGGGAATCAAGAGACCCAGTACTTC. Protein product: CASSEMGGNQETQYF.

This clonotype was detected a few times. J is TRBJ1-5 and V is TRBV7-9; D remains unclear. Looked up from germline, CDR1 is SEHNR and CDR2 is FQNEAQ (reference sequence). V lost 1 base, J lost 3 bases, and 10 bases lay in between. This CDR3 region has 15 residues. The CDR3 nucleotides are TGTGCCAGCAGCTTAGGGTACAGTTACAATCAGCCCCAGCATTTT. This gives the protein CASSLGYSYNQPQHF.

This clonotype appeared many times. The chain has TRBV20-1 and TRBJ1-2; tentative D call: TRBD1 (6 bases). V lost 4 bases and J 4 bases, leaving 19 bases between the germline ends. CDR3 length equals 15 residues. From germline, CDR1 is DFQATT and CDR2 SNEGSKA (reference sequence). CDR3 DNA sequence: TGCAGTGCTACCTTGGTAGGACAGCCGGTCTATGGCTACACCTTC. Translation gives CSATLVGQPVYGYTF.

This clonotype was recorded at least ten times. The CDR3 reads CSASPTNGGYEQYF. The CDR3 nucleotides read TGCAGTGCTAGTCCGACCAATGGGGGCTACGAGCAGTACTTC. The chain carries TRBV20-1 and TRBJ2-7; D may be TRBD1 or TRBD2 (5 bases each). Germline assignment: CDR1 DFQATT and CDR2 SNEGSKA (reference sequence). The CDR3 totals 14 residues. The V end was cut by 3 bases, the J end by 3 bases, with 15 bases between.

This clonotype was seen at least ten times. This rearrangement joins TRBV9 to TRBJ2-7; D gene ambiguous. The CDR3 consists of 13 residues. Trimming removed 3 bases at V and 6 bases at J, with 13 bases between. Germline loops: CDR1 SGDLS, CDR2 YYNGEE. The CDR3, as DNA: TGTGCCAGCAGCGGGGAAAATGGGCTCGAGCAGTACTTC. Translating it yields CASSGENGLEQYF.

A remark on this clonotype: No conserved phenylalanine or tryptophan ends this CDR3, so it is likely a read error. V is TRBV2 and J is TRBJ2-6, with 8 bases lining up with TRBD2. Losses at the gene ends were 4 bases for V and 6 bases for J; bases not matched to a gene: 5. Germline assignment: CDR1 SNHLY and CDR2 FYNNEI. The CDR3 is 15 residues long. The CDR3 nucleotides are TGTGCCAGCAGTGGGCGGGGGGCTGAGGCCAACGTCCTGACTATC. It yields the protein CASSGRGAEANVLTI.

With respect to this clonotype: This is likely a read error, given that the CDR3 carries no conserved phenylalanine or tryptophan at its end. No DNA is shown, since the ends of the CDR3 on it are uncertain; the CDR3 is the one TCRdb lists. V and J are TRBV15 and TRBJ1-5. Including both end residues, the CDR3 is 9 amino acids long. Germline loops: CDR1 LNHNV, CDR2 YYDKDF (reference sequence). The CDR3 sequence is CATSRDPNN.

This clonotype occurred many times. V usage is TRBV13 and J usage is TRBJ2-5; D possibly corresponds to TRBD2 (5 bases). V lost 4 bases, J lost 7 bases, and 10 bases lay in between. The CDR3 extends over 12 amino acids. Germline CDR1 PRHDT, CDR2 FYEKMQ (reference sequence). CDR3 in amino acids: CASSSARGTQYF. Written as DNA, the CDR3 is TGTGCCAGCAGCTCGGCCCGGGGGACCCAGTACTTC.

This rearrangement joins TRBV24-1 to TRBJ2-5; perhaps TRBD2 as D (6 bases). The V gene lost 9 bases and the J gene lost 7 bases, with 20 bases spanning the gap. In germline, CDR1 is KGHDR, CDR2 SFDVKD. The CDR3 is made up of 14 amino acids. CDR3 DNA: TGTGCCACCCGACACGTTAACACCGGGGGGACCCAGTACTTC. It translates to CATRHVNTGGTQYF.

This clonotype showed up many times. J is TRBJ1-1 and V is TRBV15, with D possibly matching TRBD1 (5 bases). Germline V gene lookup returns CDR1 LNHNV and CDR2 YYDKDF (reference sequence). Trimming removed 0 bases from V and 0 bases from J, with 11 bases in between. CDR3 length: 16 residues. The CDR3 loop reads CATSRDLGGLNTEAFF. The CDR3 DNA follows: TGTGCCACCAGCAGAGATCTCGGGGGATTGAACACTGAAGCTTTCTTT.

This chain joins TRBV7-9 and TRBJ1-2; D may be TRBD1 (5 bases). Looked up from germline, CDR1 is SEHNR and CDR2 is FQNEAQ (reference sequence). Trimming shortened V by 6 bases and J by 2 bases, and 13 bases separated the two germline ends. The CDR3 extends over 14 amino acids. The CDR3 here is CASSSAGTNYGYTF. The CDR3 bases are TGTGCCAGCAGTTCGGCCGGGACCAACTATGGCTACACCTTC.

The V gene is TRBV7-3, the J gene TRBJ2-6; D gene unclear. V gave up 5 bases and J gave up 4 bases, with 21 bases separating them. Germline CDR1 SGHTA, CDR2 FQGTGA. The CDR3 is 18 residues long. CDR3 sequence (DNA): TGTGCCAGCAGCGTTGAAGATCCCTCTCTACGGGGGGCCAACGTCCTGACTTTC. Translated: CASSVEDPSLRGANVLTF.

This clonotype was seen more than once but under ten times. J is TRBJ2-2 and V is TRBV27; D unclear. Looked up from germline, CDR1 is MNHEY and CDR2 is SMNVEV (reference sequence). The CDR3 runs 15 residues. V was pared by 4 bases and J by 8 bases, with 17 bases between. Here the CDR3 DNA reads TGTGCCAGCAGTTCGCTCAGGAAGATTCTTGGGGAGCTGTTTTTT. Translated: CASSSLRKILGELFF.